A single TCR beta chain is shown here with its context. Per the original methods: Quantification of nucleated cells was approximated via reference gene primer amplification. Measured with immunoSEQ multiplex PCR; TCRdb has only the in-frame clones, and not every one. The V and J calls and the clone size are those of that table, but D and trimming were determined from the DNA. The data contain 60,000 to 75,000 clones, about 90% of them singletons. This entry belongs to a study of blood T cell repertoires in COVID-19. The wider study: Collection of acute and convalescent COVID-19 samples took place in the United States, Italy and Spain. PBMCs, B-cell-depleted T cells, or T cells provided the cDNA or gDNA that made up the material.

V was pared by 6 bases and J by 5 bases, with 6 bases of the junction left unmatched. The CDR3 is 14 residues long. The germline gives CDR1 LNHDA, CDR2 SQIVND (reference sequence). The chain links TRBV19 to TRBJ2-5, with 10 bases fitting TRBD1. The clonotype was recovered from a man in his fifties with active COVID-19. The sample taken for sequencing was peripheral blood. CDR3 sequence reads: CASRSTGGRETQYF. CDR3 DNA: TGTGCCAGTAGGTCGACAGGGGGCAGGGAGACCCAGTACTTC.